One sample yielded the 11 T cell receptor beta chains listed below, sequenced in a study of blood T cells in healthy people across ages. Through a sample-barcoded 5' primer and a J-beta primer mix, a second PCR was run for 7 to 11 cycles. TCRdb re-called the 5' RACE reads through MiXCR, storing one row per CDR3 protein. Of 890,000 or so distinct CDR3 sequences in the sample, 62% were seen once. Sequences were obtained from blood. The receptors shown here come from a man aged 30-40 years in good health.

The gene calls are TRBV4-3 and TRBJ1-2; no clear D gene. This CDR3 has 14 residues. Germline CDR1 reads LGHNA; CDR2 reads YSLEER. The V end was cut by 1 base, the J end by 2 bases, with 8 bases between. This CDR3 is CASSQVGSNYGYTF. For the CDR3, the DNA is TGCGCCAGCAGCCAAGTCGGGTCCAACTATGGCTACACCTTC.

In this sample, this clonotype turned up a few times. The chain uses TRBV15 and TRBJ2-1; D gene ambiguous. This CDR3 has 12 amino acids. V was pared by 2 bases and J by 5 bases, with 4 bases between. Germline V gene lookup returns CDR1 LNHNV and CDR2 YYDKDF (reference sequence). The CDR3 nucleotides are TGTGCCACCAGCAGACACAACAATGAGCAGTTCTTC. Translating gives CATSRHNNEQFF.

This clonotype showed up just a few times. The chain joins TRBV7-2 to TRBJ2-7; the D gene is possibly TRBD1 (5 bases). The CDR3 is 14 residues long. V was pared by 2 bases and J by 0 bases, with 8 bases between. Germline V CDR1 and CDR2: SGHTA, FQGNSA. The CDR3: CASSLKQDSYEQYF. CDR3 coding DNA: TGTGCCAGCAGCTTAAAACAGGACTCCTACGAGCAGTACTTC.

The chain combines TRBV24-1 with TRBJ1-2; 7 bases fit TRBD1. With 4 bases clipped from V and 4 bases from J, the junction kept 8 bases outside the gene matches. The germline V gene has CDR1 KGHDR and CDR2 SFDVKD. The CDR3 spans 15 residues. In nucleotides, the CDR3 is TGTGCCACCAGTGACTCCGGGACAGCATTCTATGGCTACACCTTC. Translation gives CATSDSGTAFYGYTF.

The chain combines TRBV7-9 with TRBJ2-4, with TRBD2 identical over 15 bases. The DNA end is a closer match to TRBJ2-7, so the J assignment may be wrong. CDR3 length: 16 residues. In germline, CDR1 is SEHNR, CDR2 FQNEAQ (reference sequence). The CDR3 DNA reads TGTGCCAGCAGCTTAAGTGGGACTAGCGGGGGGCTCGAGCAGTACTTC. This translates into CASSLSGTSGGLEQYF.

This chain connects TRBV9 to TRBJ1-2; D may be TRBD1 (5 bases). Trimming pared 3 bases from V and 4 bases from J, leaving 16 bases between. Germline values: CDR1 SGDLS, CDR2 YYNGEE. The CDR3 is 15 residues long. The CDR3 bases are TGTGCCAGCAGCGGGATTTGGGACGGCAGCTATGGCTACACCTTC. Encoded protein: CASSGIWDGSYGYTF.

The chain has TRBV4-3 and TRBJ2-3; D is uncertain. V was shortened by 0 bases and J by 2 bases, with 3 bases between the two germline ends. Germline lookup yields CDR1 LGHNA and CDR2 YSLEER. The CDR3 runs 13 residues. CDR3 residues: CASSQDNTDTQYF. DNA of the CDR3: TGCGCCAGCAGCCAAGATAACACAGATACGCAGTATTTT.

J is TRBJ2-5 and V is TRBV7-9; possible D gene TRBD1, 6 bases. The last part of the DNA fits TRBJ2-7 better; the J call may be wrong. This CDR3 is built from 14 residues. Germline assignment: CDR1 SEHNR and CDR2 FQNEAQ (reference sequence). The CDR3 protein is CASSSRTATYEQYF. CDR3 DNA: TGTGCCAGCAGCTCCCGGACAGCGACTTACGAGCAGTACTTC.

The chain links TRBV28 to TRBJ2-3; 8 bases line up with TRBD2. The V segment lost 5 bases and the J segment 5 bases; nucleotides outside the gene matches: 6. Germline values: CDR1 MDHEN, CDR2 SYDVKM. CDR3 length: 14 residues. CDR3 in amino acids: CASSIPAGEDTQYF. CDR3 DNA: TGTGCCAGCAGTATCCCAGCGGGGGAAGATACGCAGTATTTT.

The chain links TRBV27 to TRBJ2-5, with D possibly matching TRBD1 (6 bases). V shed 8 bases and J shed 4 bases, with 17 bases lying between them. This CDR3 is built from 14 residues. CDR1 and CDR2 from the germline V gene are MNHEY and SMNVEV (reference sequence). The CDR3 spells CASGRGGKIETQYF. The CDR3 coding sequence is TGTGCCAGCGGGCGAGGGGGAAAGATAGAGACCCAGTACTTC.

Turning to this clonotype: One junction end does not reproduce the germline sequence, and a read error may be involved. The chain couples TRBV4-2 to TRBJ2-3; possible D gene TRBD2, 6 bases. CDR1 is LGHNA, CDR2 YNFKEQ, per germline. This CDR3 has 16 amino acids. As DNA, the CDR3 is TGTGCCAGCAGCCCTTTTGACGGGGGTAACACAGGTACGCAGTATTTT. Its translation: CASSPFDGGNTGTQYF.